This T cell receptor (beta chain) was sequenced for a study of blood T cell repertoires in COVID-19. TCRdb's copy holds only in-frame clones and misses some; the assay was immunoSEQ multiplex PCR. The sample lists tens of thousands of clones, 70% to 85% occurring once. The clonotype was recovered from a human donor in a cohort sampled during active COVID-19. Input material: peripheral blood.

CDR3: CASSLYQGNTEAFF. CDR3 sequence (DNA): TGCGCCAGCAGCTTGTACCAGGGGAACACTGAAGCTTTCTTT. V usage is TRBV5-1 and J usage is TRBJ1-1; TRBD1 is a possible D gene (5 bases). This CDR3 is 14 amino acids long. Trimming took off 1 base at V and 1 base at J, with 8 bases between the two ends. The germline CDR1 and CDR2 sequences are SGHRS and YFSETQ. Supplemented by reference TRBV5-1 and TRBJ1-1, the full variable domain reads KAGVTQTPRYLIKTRGQQVTLSCSPISGHRSVSWYQQTPGQGLQFLFEYFSETQRNKGNFPGRFSGRQFSNSRSEMNVSTLELGDSALYLCASSLYQGNTEAFFGQGTRLTVV.